The 12 T cell receptor beta chains given below trace back to one sample, sequenced in a study of cytomegalovirus exposure and HLA in healthy donors. The PCR employed 60 Vbeta primers together with 13 Jbeta primers. Using immunoSEQ multiplex PCR, the repertoire was profiled, and TCRdb retains in-frame clones only, with some absent. Seen here are roughly 100,000 clones, around 76% observed once, and the top ten hold 7% to 9%. The sequencing sample was made of PBMCs. The receptors here all came from a man in his forties in good health and CMV-seropositive.

The rearrangement uses TRBV28 and TRBJ1-2; 9 positions match TRBD1. Germline V lookup: CDR1 MDHEN, CDR2 SYDVKM. The CDR3 runs 15 residues. The J segment lost 4 bases and the V segment lost 8 bases, leaving 11 bases of the junction unmatched. Here the CDR3 DNA reads TGTGCCAGCGGGGACAGGGAGACTATCGGCTATGGCTACACCTTC. Amino acids: CASGDRETIGYGYTF.

The V gene is TRBV29-1, the J gene TRBJ2-7; 8 bases fit TRBD1. Trimming cost V 4 bases and J 1 base; bases outside gene matches: 6. CDR1 SQVTM and CDR2 ANQGSEA come from the germline V gene. The CDR3 sequence is 14 residues long. The chain's CDR3 is CSVARQGTSYEQYF. The CDR3, as DNA: TGCAGCGTTGCGAGACAGGGGACTTCCTACGAGCAGTACTTC.

The V gene is TRBV25-1, the J gene TRBJ1-4, with 10 bases aligning to TRBD1. The CDR3 is 12 amino acids. V gave up 11 bases and J gave up 5 bases; unmatched junction bases: 2. The germline CDR1 and CDR2 sequences are MGHDK and SYGVNS. CDR3 residues: CASGQGNEKLFF. DNA of the CDR3: TGTGCCTCGGGACAGGGGAATGAAAAACTGTTTTTT.

The CDR3 loop is CASSSRHRGTSTEAFF. CDR3 coding DNA: TGCGCCAGCAGCAGCCGCCACAGGGGTACGAGCACTGAAGCTTTCTTT. V and J are TRBV4-1 and TRBJ1-1, with 7 bases fitting TRBD1. The CDR3 runs to 16 residues. CDR1 is MGHRA and CDR2 is YSYEKL in the germline V gene. After removal of 5 bases from V and 4 bases from J, the junction contained 13 bases not matched to a gene.

This clone was picked up many times. This rearrangement joins TRBV5-6 to TRBJ2-3; 12 bases line up with TRBD1. The CDR3 extends over 16 amino acids. CDR1 and CDR2 (germline): SGHDT, YYEEEE. Trimming at V came to 4 bases and at J to 3 bases, leaving 6 bases not matched to a gene. The CDR3 sequence: CASSPLGQGATDTQYF. The CDR3 coding sequence is TGTGCCAGCAGCCCACTGGGACAGGGGGCGACAGATACGCAGTATTTT.

V gene TRBV2 combines with J gene TRBJ2-6, with TRBD1 matching over 8 bases. The junction had 6 bases not matched to a gene; V was cut back by 7 bases and J by 4 bases. The CDR3 covers 15 residues. The germline V gene encodes CDR1 SNHLY and CDR2 FYNNEI. The CDR3 is CASTGQGFGANVLTF. The CDR3 coding sequence is TGTGCCAGCACCGGACAGGGTTTCGGGGCCAACGTCCTGACTTTC.

This clone appeared a few times. CDR3 amino acids: CASSLAGAGETQYF. CDR3 nucleotide sequence: TGCGCCAGCAGCTTGGCCGGAGCGGGGGAGACCCAGTACTTC. J is TRBJ2-5 and V is TRBV5-1; the match to TRBD2 covers 7 bases. The germline gives CDR1 SGHRS, CDR2 YFSETQ. The CDR3 has 14 amino acids. The trim removed 0 bases at V and 5 bases at J, leaving 4 bases unmatched.

This clone was detected a few times. The genes are TRBV19 and TRBJ2-7; 7 positions agree with TRBD1. The germline V gene encodes CDR1 LNHDA and CDR2 SQIVND (reference sequence). The CDR3 consists of 13 residues. V gave up 5 bases and J gave up 0 bases; unmatched junction bases: 1. CDR3 in DNA: TGTGCCAGTAGTCGACAGGGCTCCTACGAGCAGTACTTC. As protein: CASSRQGSYEQYF.

The CDR3 loop is CASSLDPGGNNEQFF. In DNA form, the CDR3 reads TGTGCCAGCAGCTTAGACCCCGGGGGAAACAATGAGCAGTTCTTC. V and J are TRBV7-2 and TRBJ2-1; maybe TRBD2 (6 bases). CDR1 and CDR2 (germline): SGHTA, FQGNSA. The CDR3 extends over 15 amino acids. V lost 1 base to trimming and J lost 5 bases, with 12 bases between them.

This rearrangement joins TRBV19 to TRBJ2-7, with unresolved D. Germline V CDR1 and CDR2: LNHDA, SQIVND (reference sequence). Deletions cut 7 bases from V and 0 bases from J, with 16 bases between. The CDR3 runs to 15 residues. The CDR3 sequence is CASTPSARSSYEQYF. CDR3 bases: TGTGCCAGTACCCCATCCGCGAGAAGCTCCTACGAGCAGTACTTC.

The chain carries TRBV6-5 and TRBJ2-7, with 11 bases aligning to TRBD2. The CDR3 covers 15 residues. V dropped 6 bases and J dropped 3; count of bases not matched to a gene: 7. Germline values: CDR1 MNHEY, CDR2 SVGAGI. The CDR3 coding sequence is TGTGCCAGCAGCAGACTAGCGGGACCACACTACGAGCAGTACTTC. Protein: CASSRLAGPHYEQYF.

The rearrangement uses TRBV5-6 and TRBJ2-7; D may be TRBD1 (5 bases). The length of the CDR3 is 15 residues. V lost 0 bases and J lost 1, with 11 bases in between. CDR1 and CDR2 from the germline V gene are SGHDT and YYEEEE. The DNA of the CDR3 is TGTGCCAGCAGCTTGGAAGGTAGGGGTTCCTACGAGCAGTACTTC. This sequence encodes CASSLEGRGSYEQYF.